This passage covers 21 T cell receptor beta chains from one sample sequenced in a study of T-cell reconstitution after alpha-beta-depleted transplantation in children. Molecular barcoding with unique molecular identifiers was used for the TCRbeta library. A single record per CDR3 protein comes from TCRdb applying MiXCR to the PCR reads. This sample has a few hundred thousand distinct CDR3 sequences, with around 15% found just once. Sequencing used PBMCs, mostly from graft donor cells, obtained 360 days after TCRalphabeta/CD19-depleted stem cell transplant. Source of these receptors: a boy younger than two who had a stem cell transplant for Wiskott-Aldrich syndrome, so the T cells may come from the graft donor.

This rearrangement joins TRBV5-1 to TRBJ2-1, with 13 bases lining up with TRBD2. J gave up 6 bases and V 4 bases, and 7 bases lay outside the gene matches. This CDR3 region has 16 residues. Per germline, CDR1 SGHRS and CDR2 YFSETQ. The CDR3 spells CASSLATSGGFNEQFF. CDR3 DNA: TGCGCCAGCAGCCTAGCGACTAGCGGGGGGTTCAATGAGCAGTTCTTC.

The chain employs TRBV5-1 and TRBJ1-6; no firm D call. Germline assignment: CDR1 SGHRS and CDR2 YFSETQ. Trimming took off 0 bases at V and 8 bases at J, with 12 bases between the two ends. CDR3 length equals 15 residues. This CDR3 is CASSLAGQLDSPLHF. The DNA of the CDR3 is TGCGCCAGCAGCTTGGCCGGGCAGTTGGATTCACCCCTCCACTTT.

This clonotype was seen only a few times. The CDR3 DNA sequence: TGTGCCAGCAGCCTCCGGCCCCAGGGTATCAACGAGCAGTACTTC. Translation: CASSLRPQGINEQYF. V usage is TRBV7-2 and J usage is TRBJ2-7; D might be TRBD1 (5 bases). Germline V CDR1 and CDR2: SGHTA, FQGNSA. The V end lost 5 bases, the J end lost 5 bases, and 19 bases lay between the germline ends. CDR3 length: 15 residues.

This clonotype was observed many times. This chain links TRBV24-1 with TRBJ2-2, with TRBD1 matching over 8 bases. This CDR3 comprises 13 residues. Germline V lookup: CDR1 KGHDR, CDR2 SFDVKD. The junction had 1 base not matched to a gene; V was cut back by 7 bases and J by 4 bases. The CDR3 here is CATRQGGTGELFF. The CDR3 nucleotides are TGTGCCACCAGACAGGGGGGCACCGGGGAGCTGTTTTTT.

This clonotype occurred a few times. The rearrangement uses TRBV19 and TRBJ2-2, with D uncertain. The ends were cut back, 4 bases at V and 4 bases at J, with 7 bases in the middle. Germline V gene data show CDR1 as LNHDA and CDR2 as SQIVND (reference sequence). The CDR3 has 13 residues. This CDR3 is CASSNSFTGELFF. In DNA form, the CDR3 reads TGTGCCAGTAGTAACAGTTTCACCGGGGAGCTGTTTTTT.

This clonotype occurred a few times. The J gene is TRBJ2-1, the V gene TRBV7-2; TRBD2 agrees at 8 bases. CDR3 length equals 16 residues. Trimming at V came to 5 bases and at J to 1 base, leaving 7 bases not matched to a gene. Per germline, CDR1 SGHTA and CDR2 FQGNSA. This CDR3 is CASSPPGTSSYNEQFF. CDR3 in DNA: TGTGCCAGCAGCCCCCCCGGGACTAGTTCCTACAATGAGCAGTTCTTC.

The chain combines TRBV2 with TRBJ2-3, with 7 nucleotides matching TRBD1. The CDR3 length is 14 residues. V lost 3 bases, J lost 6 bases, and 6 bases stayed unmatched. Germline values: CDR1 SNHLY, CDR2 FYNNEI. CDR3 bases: TGTGCCAGCAGTGAGAGGGGGCCTCAGGATACGCAGTATTTT. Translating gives CASSERGPQDTQYF.

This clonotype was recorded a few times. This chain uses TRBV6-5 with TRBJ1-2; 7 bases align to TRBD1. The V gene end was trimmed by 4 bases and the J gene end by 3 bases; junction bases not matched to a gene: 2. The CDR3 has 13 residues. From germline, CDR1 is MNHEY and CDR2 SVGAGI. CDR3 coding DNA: TGTGCCAGCAGTTTTGGACAGGACTATGGCTACACCTTC. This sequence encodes CASSFGQDYGYTF.

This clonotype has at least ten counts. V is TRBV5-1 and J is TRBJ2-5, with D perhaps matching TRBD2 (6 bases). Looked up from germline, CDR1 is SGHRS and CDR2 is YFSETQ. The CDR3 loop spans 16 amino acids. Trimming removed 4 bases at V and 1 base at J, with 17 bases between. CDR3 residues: CASSRLVRTCQETQYF. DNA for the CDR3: TGCGCCAGCAGCCGACTAGTTCGGACTTGCCAAGAGACCCAGTACTTC.

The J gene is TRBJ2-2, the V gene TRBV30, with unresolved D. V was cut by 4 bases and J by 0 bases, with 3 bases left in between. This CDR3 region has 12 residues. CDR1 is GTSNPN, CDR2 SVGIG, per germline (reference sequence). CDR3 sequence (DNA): TGTGCCTGGACAGCGAACACCGGGGAGCTGTTTTTT. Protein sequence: CAWTANTGELFF.

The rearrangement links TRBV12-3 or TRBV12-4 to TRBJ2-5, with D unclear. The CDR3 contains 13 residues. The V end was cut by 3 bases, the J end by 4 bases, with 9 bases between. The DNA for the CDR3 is TGTGCCAGCAGTTTTTTGGGCCTAGAGACCCAGTACTTC. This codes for CASSFLGLETQYF.

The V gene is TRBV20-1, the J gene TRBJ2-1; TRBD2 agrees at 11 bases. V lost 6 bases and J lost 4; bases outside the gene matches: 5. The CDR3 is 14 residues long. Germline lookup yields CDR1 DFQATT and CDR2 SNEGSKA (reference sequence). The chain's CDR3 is CSALAGGQYNEQFF. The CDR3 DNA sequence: TGCAGTGCCTTAGCGGGGGGGCAATACAATGAGCAGTTCTTC.

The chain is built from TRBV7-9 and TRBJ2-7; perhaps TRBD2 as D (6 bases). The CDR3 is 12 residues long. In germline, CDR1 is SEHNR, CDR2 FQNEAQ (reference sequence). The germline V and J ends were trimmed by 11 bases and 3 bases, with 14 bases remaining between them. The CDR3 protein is CAGGPGLYEQYF. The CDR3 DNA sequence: TGTGCCGGAGGGCCAGGGCTCTACGAGCAGTACTTC.

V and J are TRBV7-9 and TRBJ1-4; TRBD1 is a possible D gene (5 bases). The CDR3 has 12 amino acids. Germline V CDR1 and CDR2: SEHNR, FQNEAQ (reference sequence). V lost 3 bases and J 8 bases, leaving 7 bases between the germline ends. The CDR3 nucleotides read TGTGCCAGCAGCTTCGGGGGGGAAAAACTGTTTTTT. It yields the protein CASSFGGEKLFF.

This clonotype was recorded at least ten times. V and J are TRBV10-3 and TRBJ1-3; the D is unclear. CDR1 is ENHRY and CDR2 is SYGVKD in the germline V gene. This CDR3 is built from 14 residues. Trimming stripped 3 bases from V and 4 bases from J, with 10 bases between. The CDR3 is CAISEGLAGNTIYF. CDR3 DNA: TGTGCCATCAGTGAAGGACTAGCGGGAAACACCATATATTTT.

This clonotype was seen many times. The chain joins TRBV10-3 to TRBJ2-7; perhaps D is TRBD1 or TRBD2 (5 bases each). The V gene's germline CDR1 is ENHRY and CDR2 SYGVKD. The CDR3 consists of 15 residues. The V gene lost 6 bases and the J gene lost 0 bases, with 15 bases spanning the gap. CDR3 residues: CAISPGPEASYEQYF. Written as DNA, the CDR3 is TGTGCCATCAGCCCGGGACCCGAAGCCTCCTACGAGCAGTACTTC.

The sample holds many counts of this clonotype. The CDR3 DNA reads TGTGCCAGCAGCTTAGCTGGATGGAACAATCAGCCCCAGCATTTT. The encoded protein is CASSLAGWNNQPQHF. J is TRBJ1-5 and V is TRBV7-2, with unresolved D. Germline CDR1 is SGHTA and CDR2 is FQGNSA. V lost 0 bases to trimming and J lost 3 bases, with 9 bases between them. The CDR3 sequence is 15 residues long.

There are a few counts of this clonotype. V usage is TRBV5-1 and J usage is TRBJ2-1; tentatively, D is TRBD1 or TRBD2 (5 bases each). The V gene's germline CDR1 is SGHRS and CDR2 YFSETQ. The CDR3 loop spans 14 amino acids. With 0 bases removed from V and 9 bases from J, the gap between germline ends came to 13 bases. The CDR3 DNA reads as TGCGCCAGCAGCTTGGACGGGGCCGGCGGTGAGCAGTTCTTC. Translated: CASSLDGAGGEQFF.

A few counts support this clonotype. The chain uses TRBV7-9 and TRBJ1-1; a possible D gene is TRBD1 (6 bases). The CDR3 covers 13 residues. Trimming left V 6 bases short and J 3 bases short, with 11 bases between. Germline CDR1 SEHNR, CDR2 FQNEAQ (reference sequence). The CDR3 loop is CASSPQGDTEAFF. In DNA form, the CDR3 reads TGTGCCAGCAGTCCACAGGGAGACACTGAAGCTTTCTTT.

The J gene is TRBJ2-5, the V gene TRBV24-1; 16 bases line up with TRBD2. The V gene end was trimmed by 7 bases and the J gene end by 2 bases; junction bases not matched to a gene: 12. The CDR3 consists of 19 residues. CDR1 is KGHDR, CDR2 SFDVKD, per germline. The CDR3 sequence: CATSEPGLAGGPFQETQYF. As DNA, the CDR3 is TGTGCCACCAGCGAACCGGGACTAGCGGGAGGGCCATTTCAAGAGACCCAGTACTTC.

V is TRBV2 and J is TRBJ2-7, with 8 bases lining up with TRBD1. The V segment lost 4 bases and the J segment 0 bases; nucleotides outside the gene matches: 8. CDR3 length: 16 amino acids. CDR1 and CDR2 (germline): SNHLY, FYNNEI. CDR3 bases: TGTGCCAGCAGTGTCCCGGACAGGGCGAGCTCCTACGAGCAGTACTTC. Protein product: CASSVPDRASSYEQYF. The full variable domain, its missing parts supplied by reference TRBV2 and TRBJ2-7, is EPEVTQTPSHQVTQMGQEVILRCVPISNHLYFYWYRQILGQKVEFLVSFYNNEISEKSEIFDDQFSVERPDGSNFTLKIRSTKLEDSAMYFCASSVPDRASSYEQYFGPGTRLTVT.